These 9 T cell receptor beta chains share one sample of origin, sequenced in a study of blood T cell repertoires in COVID-19. Measured with immunoSEQ multiplex PCR; TCRdb has only the in-frame clones, and not every one. The sample has some 64,000 clones; 65% to 80% are singletons. Sequencing was performed on peripheral blood. The receptors derive from a man aged 60 to 69 with acute or convalescent COVID-19.

V and J are TRBV5-6 and TRBJ2-7; 12 bases line up with TRBD2. The CDR3 is made up of 16 amino acids. V gave up 4 bases and J gave up 7 bases; unmatched junction bases: 12. Germline V gene sequence: CDR1 SGHDT, CDR2 YYEEEE. Here the CDR3 reads CASSSFLAGGLREQYF. The CDR3 DNA follows: TGTGCCAGCAGCAGCTTTCTAGCGGGAGGGCTACGGGAGCAGTACTTC.

This clone was recorded once. J is TRBJ1-5 and V is TRBV6-5; 9 bases align to TRBD1. The CDR3 length is 14 residues. V dropped 6 bases and J dropped 3; count of bases not matched to a gene: 3. The germline CDR1 and CDR2 sequences are MNHEY and SVGAGI. The CDR3 here is CASRRTGANQPQHF. In DNA form, the CDR3 reads TGTGCCAGCAGACGGACAGGGGCCAATCAGCCCCAGCATTTT.

V is TRBV24-1 and J is TRBJ2-5; tentatively, D is TRBD1 (6 bases). This CDR3 is 14 amino acids long. Trimming cost V 9 bases and J 4 bases, with 17 bases left between them. Germline V gene sequence: CDR1 KGHDR, CDR2 SFDVKD. This CDR3 is CATARGSAVETQYF. DNA of the CDR3: TGTGCCACCGCCAGGGGATCCGCTGTAGAGACCCAGTACTTC.

The rearrangement uses TRBV29-1 and TRBJ1-2, with D possibly being TRBD1 (6 bases). Trimming removed 8 bases from V and 5 bases from J, with 21 bases in between. The germline gives CDR1 SQVTM, CDR2 ANQGSEA. CDR3 length equals 14 residues. CDR3 in amino acids: CSLRDDRLAYGYTF. Written as DNA, the CDR3 is TGCAGCCTTAGAGACGACAGGTTAGCTTATGGCTACACCTTC.

This chain joins TRBV6-5 and TRBJ1-5, with TRBD1 matching 10 bases. The germline gives CDR1 MNHEY, CDR2 SVGAGI. Trimming took 8 bases from V and 2 from J; bases not matched to a gene: 6. The CDR3 is 15 amino acids. The CDR3 protein is CASGSGTGGNQPQHF. The CDR3 DNA follows: TGTGCCAGCGGTAGCGGGACAGGGGGCAATCAGCCCCAGCATTTT.

This chain joins TRBV3-1 (or the pseudogene TRBV3-2) and TRBJ2-6, with a weak D call TRBD2 (5 bases). Germline lookup yields CDR1 LGHDT and CDR2 YNNKEL (reference sequence). The length of the CDR3 is 11 residues. The V gene lost 4 bases and the J gene lost 13 bases, with 8 bases spanning the gap. Written as DNA, the CDR3 is TGTGCCAGCAGCCGGGAGAAGGTCCTGACTTTC. As protein: CASSREKVLTF.

The chain joins TRBV27 to TRBJ1-2; TRBD1 is a possible D gene (5 bases). The V end was cut by 4 bases, the J end by 8 bases, with 14 bases between. Germline CDR1 and CDR2: MNHEY and SMNVEV (reference sequence). The CDR3 length is 13 residues. For the CDR3, the DNA is TGTGCCAGCAGTTCTGACAGATTCGAGGGCTACACCTTC. Translating gives CASSSDRFEGYTF.

The chain employs TRBV5-1 and TRBJ2-7, with 14 bases identical to TRBD2. The V and J ends lost 7 bases and 2 bases, in that order; junction bases with no gene match: 2. This CDR3 comprises 14 residues. Germline V gene data show CDR1 as SGHRS and CDR2 as YFSETQ. The CDR3 nucleotides are TGCGCCAGCCGACTAGCGGGGGGGCCCTACGAGCAGTACTTC. This translates into CASRLAGGPYEQYF. The full variable domain, in which reference TRBV5-1 and TRBJ2-7 provide the parts outside the CDR3, is KAGVTQTPRYLIKTRGQQVTLSCSPISGHRSVSWYQQTPGQGLQFLFEYFSETQRNKGNFPGRFSGRQFSNSRSEMNVSTLELGDSALYLCASRLAGGPYEQYFGPGTRLTVT.

J is TRBJ1-5 and V is TRBV5-5, with D possibly TRBD1 on 5 matching bases. The germline V gene has CDR1 SGHKS and CDR2 YYEKEE (reference sequence). CDR3 length: 15 amino acids. V was cut by 1 base and J by 2 bases, with 10 bases left in between. The CDR3: CASSLYTGGNQPQHF. The DNA of the CDR3 is TGTGCCAGCAGCTTGTATACAGGAGGCAATCAGCCCCAGCATTTT.